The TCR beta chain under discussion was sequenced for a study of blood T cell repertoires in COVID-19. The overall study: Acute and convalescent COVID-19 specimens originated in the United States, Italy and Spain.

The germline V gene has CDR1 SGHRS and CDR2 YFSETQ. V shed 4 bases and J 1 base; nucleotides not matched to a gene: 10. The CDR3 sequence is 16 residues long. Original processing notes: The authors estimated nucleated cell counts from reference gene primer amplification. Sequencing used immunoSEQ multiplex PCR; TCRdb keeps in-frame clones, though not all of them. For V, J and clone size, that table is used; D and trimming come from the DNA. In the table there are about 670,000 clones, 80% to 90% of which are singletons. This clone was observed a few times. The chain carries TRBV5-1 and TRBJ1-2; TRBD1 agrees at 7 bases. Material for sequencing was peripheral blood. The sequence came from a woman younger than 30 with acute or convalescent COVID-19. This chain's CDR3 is CASSTEPGGFNYGYTF. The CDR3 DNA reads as TGCGCCAGCAGCACCGAACCAGGGGGATTTAACTATGGCTACACCTTC.